This T cell receptor (beta chain) was identified in a study of T cell clones after liver transplantation. Using immunoSEQ multiplex PCR, the repertoire was profiled, and TCRdb retains in-frame clones only, with some absent. The sample consists of fewer than 80,000 clones, around four fifths of them appearing once. Trimming removed 2 bases from V and 7 bases from J; junction bases left unmatched: 5. The CDR3 runs to 15 residues. The germline V gene has CDR1 SGHDN and CDR2 FVKESK. The gene calls are TRBV14 and TRBJ2-7; 13 nucleotides align to TRBD2. The sample in question was CD4+ T cells from blood, obtained roughly 48 months after liver transplant. This sequence was found in a human patient who received a liver transplant. Some T cells may be provided by the graft donor. The CDR3, as DNA: TGTGCCAGCAGCCAAATCATGGGACTAGCGGGAGAGCAGTACTTC. This gives the protein CASSQIMGLAGEQYF.